The clone carrying this T cell receptor (beta chain) was picked up one time. No antigen is known for it. V was trimmed by 3 bases and J by 0 bases, leaving 12 bases between them. Germline V gives CDR1 SGHDN, CDR2 FVKESK. CDR3 size: 16 residues. TCRdb's table, derived via immunoSEQ multiplex PCR, lists solely in-frame clones and lacks some. The data hold about 11,000 clones, with about 82% observed a single time. The data were obtained in a study of follicular helper T cells after annual influenza vaccination. The study, taken as a whole, reports: ICOS-CD38- cTfh most often held earlier Day 7 ICOS+CD38+ clones.

The genes are TRBV14 and TRBJ2-1; TRBD1 is a possible D gene (6 bases). The specimen was CXCR5- memory CD4+ T cells sorted from blood, collected 6 weeks after influenza vaccination. The clonotype originates from an adult who received the influenza vaccine. The CDR3 sequence: CASSQPGVGSYNEQFF. CDR3 DNA: TGTGCCAGCAGCCAGCCAGGGGTAGGCTCCTACAATGAGCAGTTCTTC.